These T cell receptor beta chains were read from a single sample in a study of human T cells and chemical hapten exposure. TCRdb used MiXCR to reprocess the RACE reads, holding one entry per CDR3 protein. The table shows about 41,000 distinct CDR3 sequences, with about 4.1% occurring only once. The source material was whole blood. These receptors originate from a human donor in good health. Some clones in this sample may be carry-over from other donors' samples. Both conserved end residues are part of each CDR3. The D gene is left open where the match is weak. Not all rows give a size; the values are once, few, many and, for expanded clones, a class.

D gene	V gene	clone size	J gene	CDR3 DNA	CDR3 protein
-	TRBV10-3	-	TRBJ1-1	TGTGCCGGGGGCCGGGGGCCGAACACTGAAGCTTTCTTT	CAGGRGPNTEAFF
-	TRBV15	many	TRBJ2-1	TGTGCCACCAGCAGACAGTACCCTCCCCATGAGCAGTTCTTC	CATSRQYPPHEQFF
TRBD2	TRBV20-1	-	TRBJ2-3	TGCAGTGCTAGTGCTAGCGGGAGTTCAGATACGCAGTATTTT	CSASASGSSDTQYF
TRBD1	TRBV7-9	many	TRBJ1-1	TGTGCCAGCAGCGGGCGGGACAGGGGGGACACTGAAGCTTTCTTT	CASSGRDRGDTEAFF
-	TRBV28	many	TRBJ2-7	TGTGCCAGCAGTTTACTTAGGGCCGAGCAGTACTTC	CASSLLRAEQYF
-	TRBV11-2	-	TRBJ2-1	TGTGCCAGCAGCTTAGCCCCAGGGACCTCTAAAAAGTTCTTC	CASSLAPGTSKKFF
-	TRBV5-1	many	TRBJ1-1	TGCGCCAGCAGCTCGCAAATGGGGGCTATTAAGAACACTGAAGCTTTCTTT	CASSSQMGAIKNTEAFF
TRBD1	TRBV6-5	many	TRBJ2-2	TGTGCCAGCACCTATCGACAGGGGAGGACCGGGGAGCTGTTTTTT	CASTYRQGRTGELFF
TRBD2	TRBV10-2	many	TRBJ2-4	TGCGCCAGTTTGACTAGCGGGGGCATTCAGTACTTC	CASLTSGGIQYF
-	TRBV28	-	TRBJ1-1	TGTGCCAGCAGTCCGAGTCAGGGTCGCGCTGAAGCTTTCTTT	CASSPSQGRAEAFF
-	TRBV20-1	many	TRBJ2-7	TGCAGTGCTAGAGATGTCTGGGAGCAGTACTTC	CSARDVWEQYF
TRBD1	TRBV18	few	TRBJ2-6	TGTGCCAGCTCAAGCTCAGGGGGCAGCGGGGCCAACGTCCTGACTTTC	CASSSSGGSGANVLTF
-	TRBV27	-	TRBJ1-2	TGTGCCAGCAGCTTTACCCCTTCTCGGACCCCTAACTATGGCTACACCTTC	CASSFTPSRTPNYGYTF
-	TRBV12-3/TRBV12-4	many	TRBJ1-5	TGTGCCAGCAGTTCAAGAGTCGCGCCCCAGCATTTT	CASSSRVAPQHF
TRBD1	TRBV5-1	-	TRBJ1-5	TGCGCCAGCAGCTACACAGGGGGCAATCAGCCCCAGCATTTT	CASSYTGGNQPQHF
-	TRBV11-2	-	TRBJ1-1	TGTGCCAGCAGTATACGGAAGCCTGAAGCTTTCTTT	CASSIRKPEAFF
-	TRBV28	-	TRBJ1-4	TGTGCCAGCGGGCTCGCAACTAATGAAAAACTGTTTTTT	CASGLATNEKLFF
-	TRBV24-1	many	TRBJ2-5	TGTGCCACCAGTGATTTGGTAGGGTCCCAGTACTTC	CATSDLVGSQYF
TRBD2	TRBV28	many	TRBJ2-7	TGTGCCAGCAGTTTAATGAGCGGGAGGGCCTTGGGGGAGCAGTACTTC	CASSLMSGRALGEQYF
TRBD1	TRBV3-1	-	TRBJ1-1	TGTGCCAGCAGTAAAATTGACAGGGGCTTATGGGACACTGAAGCTTTCTTT	CASSKIDRGLWDTEAFF
-	TRBV29-1	-	TRBJ2-2	TGCAGCGTTGACAGCCGGAACACCGGGGAGCTGTTTTTT	CSVDSRNTGELFF
-	TRBV9	many	TRBJ2-5	TGTGCCAGCAGCGTAGACGGGGACCAAGAGACCCAGTACTTC	CASSVDGDQETQYF
-	TRBV20-1	many	TRBJ1-1	TGCAGTGCTCAGTCTACGGTCCAATCTAACACTGAAGCTTTCTTT	CSAQSTVQSNTEAFF
-	TRBV24-1	few	TRBJ2-3	TGTGCCACCAGCGAAAATGGGGACCACACAGATACGCAGTATTTT	CATSENGDHTDTQYF
-	TRBV5-4	many	TRBJ1-2	TGTGCCAGCAGCCCCCGCGACACCCCTAACTATGGCTACACCTTC	CASSPRDTPNYGYTF
TRBD1	TRBV19	few	TRBJ2-7	TGTGCCAGTAGTCCGGGACAGGGAGGGTTATACGAGCAGTACTTC	CASSPGQGGLYEQYF
TRBD2	TRBV3-1	-	TRBJ2-2	TGTGCCAGCAGCCAAGGACTAGCGGGACCGAACACCGGGGAGCTGTTTTTT	CASSQGLAGPNTGELFF
-	TRBV3-1	many	TRBJ2-1	TGTGCCAGCAGCTCACTCGACCCCTACAATGAGCAGTTCTTC	CASSSLDPYNEQFF